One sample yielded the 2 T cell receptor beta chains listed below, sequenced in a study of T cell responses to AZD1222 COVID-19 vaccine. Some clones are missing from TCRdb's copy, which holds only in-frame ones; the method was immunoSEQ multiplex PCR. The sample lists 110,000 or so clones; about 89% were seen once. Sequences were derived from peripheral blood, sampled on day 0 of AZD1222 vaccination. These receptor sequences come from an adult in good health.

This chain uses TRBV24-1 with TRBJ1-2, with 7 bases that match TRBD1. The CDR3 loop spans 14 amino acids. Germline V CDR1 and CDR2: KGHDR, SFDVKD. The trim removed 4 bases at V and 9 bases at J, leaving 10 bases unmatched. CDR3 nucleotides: TGTGCCACCAGTGACTGGGGACAGACGGGCAGCTACACCTTC. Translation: CATSDWGQTGSYTF.

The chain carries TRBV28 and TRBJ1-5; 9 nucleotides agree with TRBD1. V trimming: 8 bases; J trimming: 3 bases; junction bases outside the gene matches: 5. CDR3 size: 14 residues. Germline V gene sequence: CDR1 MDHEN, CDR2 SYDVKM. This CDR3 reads CASLRTGVNQPQHF. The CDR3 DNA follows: TGTGCCAGCCTGAGGACAGGGGTCAATCAGCCCCAGCATTTT.